The next 24 T cell receptor beta chains were all read from a single sample in a study of CD8 T cells in Susac syndrome. Roughly 0.5 to 1 ug RNA was reverse transcribed with random hexamers. TCRdb redid the calling of the immunoSEQ multiplex PCR reads with MiXCR, one entry per CDR3 protein. This sample has about 190,000 distinct CDR3 sequences; 95% occur once, and the top ten carry about 0.1%. What was sequenced was CD4+ T cells from PBMCs. The receptor set was obtained from a human donor in good health.

This chain connects TRBV20-1 to TRBJ1-4; 7 bases match TRBD1. Germline V gene lookup returns CDR1 DFQATT and CDR2 SNEGSKA (reference sequence). The CDR3 runs to 12 residues. With V trimmed by 7 bases and J by 6 bases, 5 bases remained unmatched. Here the CDR3 reads CSGTGEDEKLFF. The DNA for the CDR3 is TGCAGTGGTACAGGGGAGGATGAAAAACTGTTTTTT.

A single count supports this clonotype. The chain carries TRBV15 and TRBJ1-6; TRBD1 agrees at 9 bases. This CDR3 has 17 residues. Germline V CDR1 and CDR2: LNHNV, YYDKDF (reference sequence). Losses at the gene ends were 0 bases for V and 9 bases for J; bases not matched to a gene: 9. Here the CDR3 DNA reads TGTGCCACCAGCAGAGACCCTCCGGGACAGGGAAGTTCACCCCTCCACTTT. Amino acids: CATSRDPPGQGSSPLHF. The whole variable domain, remainder taken from reference TRBV15 and TRBJ1-6, is DAMVIQNPRYQVTQFGKPVTLSCSQTLNHNVMYWYQQKSSQAPKLLFHYYDKDFNNEADTPDNFQSRRPNTSFCFLDIRSPGLGDTAMYLCATSRDPPGQGSSPLHFGNGTRLTVT.

V usage is TRBV6-2 or TRBV6-3 and J usage is TRBJ2-1; no clear D. V lost 0 bases, J lost 12 bases, and 12 bases lay in between. This CDR3 has 13 residues. Germline loops: CDR1 MNHEY, CDR2 SVGEGT. Written as DNA, the CDR3 is TGTGCCAGCAGTTACTCGAACCAGGTTGGGCAGTTCTTC. Protein: CASSYSNQVGQFF.

J is TRBJ1-1 and V is TRBV18; 8 bases agree with TRBD1. Looked up from germline, CDR1 is KGHSH and CDR2 is LQKENI. V was pared by 3 bases and J by 0 bases, with 6 bases of the junction left unmatched. This CDR3 comprises 16 residues. In DNA, the CDR3 is TGTGCCAGCTCACCGGACAGGGCGGCTCTGAACACTGAAGCTTTCTTT. This sequence encodes CASSPDRAALNTEAFF.

The chain is built from TRBV7-2 and TRBJ2-3; D could derive from TRBD1 or TRBD2 (5 bases each). The germline gives CDR1 SGHTA, CDR2 FQGNSA. The CDR3 loop spans 16 amino acids. Trimming left V 1 base short and J 3 bases short, with 14 bases between. As DNA, the CDR3 is TGTGCCAGCAGCTTAGGTGGGGACCAAGAAACAGATACGCAGTATTTT. It specifies CASSLGGDQETDTQYF.

The chain combines TRBV2 with TRBJ2-3, with TRBD2 matching over 8 bases. Per germline, CDR1 SNHLY and CDR2 FYNNEI. V gave up 4 bases and J gave up 3 bases; unmatched junction bases: 6. This CDR3 has 15 residues. As DNA, the CDR3 is TGTGCCAGCAGTGTTGGTAGCGGGGAAACAGATACGCAGTATTTT. Translating gives CASSVGSGETDTQYF. Full variable domain (rest looked up from reference TRBV2 and TRBJ2-3): EPEVTQTPSHQVTQMGQEVILRCVPISNHLYFYWYRQILGQKVEFLVSFYNNEISEKSEIFDDQFSVERPDGSNFTLKIRSTKLEDSAMYFCASSVGSGETDTQYFGPGTRLTVL.

The rearrangement uses TRBV20-1 and TRBJ2-7; D is unresolved. The germline V gene encodes CDR1 DFQATT and CDR2 SNEGSKA (reference sequence). V was trimmed by 5 bases and J by 3 bases, leaving 8 bases between them. The CDR3 runs to 11 residues. The chain's CDR3 is CSAEPLYEQYF. The CDR3 DNA sequence: TGCAGTGCTGAGCCGCTCTACGAGCAGTACTTC.

The rearrangement links TRBV2 to TRBJ2-7, with 9 bases aligning to TRBD1. The V and J ends lost 6 bases and 3 bases, in that order; junction bases with no gene match: 9. Germline-derived CDR1 and CDR2 are SNHLY and FYNNEI. The CDR3 has 15 amino acids. The CDR3 bases are TGTGCCAGCAGGCGGGACAGGGAAGGCTTCTACGAGCAGTACGTC. This gives the protein CASRRDREGFYEQYV.

Notes on this clonotype: Mismatch with germline at one junction end may stem from a read error. For the CDR3, the DNA is TGCAGTCCCGACCCAGTCATCTTT. Encoded protein: CSPDPVIF. The rearrangement joins TRBV20-1 to TRBJ1-1; D gene ambiguous. Germline-derived CDR1 and CDR2 are DFQATT and SNEGSKA (reference sequence). The CDR3 is 8 residues long.

V is TRBV7-9 and J is TRBJ2-1; unclear D gene. The V end was cut by 0 bases, the J end by 15 bases, with 18 bases between. Germline CDR1 SEHNR, CDR2 FQNEAQ (reference sequence). The CDR3 runs to 14 residues. The CDR3 region is CASSLALEWPTPFF. CDR3 bases: TGTGCCAGCAGCTTAGCGTTGGAATGGCCAACCCCGTTCTTC.

J is TRBJ2-1 and V is TRBV14; weak D call: TRBD1 (6 bases). The CDR3 length is 16 residues. Looked up from germline, CDR1 is SGHDN and CDR2 is FVKESK. V was pared by 1 base and J by 4 bases, with 14 bases between. The CDR3 here is CASSQVWTVPYNEQFF. DNA of the CDR3: TGTGCCAGCAGCCAAGTCTGGACAGTACCTTACAATGAGCAGTTCTTC. The full variable domain, completed using reference TRBV14 and TRBJ2-1, is EAGVTQFPSHSVIEKGQTVTLRCDPISGHDNLYWYRRVMGKEIKFLLHFVKESKQDESGMPNNRFLAERTGGTYSTLKVQPAELEDSGVYFCASSQVWTVPYNEQFFGPGTRLTVL.

J is TRBJ2-3 and V is TRBV10-3; D is unresolved. CDR3 size: 13 residues. Trimming cost V 7 bases and J 0 bases, with 8 bases left between them. Germline CDR1 is ENHRY and CDR2 is SYGVKD. CDR3 nucleotide sequence: TGTGCCATCAAGAAATCGAGCACAGATACGCAGTATTTT. It specifies CAIKKSSTDTQYF.

This chain uses TRBV27 with TRBJ1-2; D perhaps matches TRBD1 (5 bases). The germline V and J ends were trimmed by 5 bases and 4 bases, with 14 bases remaining between them. CDR1 is MNHEY and CDR2 is SMNVEV in the germline V gene (reference sequence). The CDR3 sequence is 14 residues long. DNA of the CDR3: TGTGCCAGCAGTCCAAGGCAGGGTGGCTATGGCTACACCTTC. As protein: CASSPRQGGYGYTF.

V gene TRBV7-2 combines with J gene TRBJ2-3, with 15 nucleotides matching TRBD2. The germline V gene encodes CDR1 SGHTA and CDR2 FQGNSA. CDR3 length: 17 amino acids. With 1 base clipped from V and 5 bases from J, the junction kept 4 bases outside the gene matches. The CDR3 nucleotides read TGTGCCAGCAGCTTAGGGACTAGCGGGGGGGCTATAGATACGCAGTATTTT. The encoded protein is CASSLGTSGGAIDTQYF.

The chain couples TRBV7-2 to TRBJ2-3; no clear D gene. The V end lost 5 bases, the J end lost 6 bases, and 15 bases lay between the germline ends. The CDR3 extends over 14 amino acids. Germline V gene data show CDR1 as SGHTA and CDR2 as FQGNSA. The CDR3: CASSRFRVQDTQYF. CDR3 bases: TGTGCCAGCAGCCGCTTCCGGGTCCAGGATACGCAGTATTTT.

This chain joins TRBV6-5 and TRBJ2-6, with D perhaps matching TRBD1 (6 bases). Trimming removed 6 bases from V and 5 bases from J, with 14 bases in between. This CDR3 comprises 15 residues. Germline CDR1 is MNHEY and CDR2 is SVGAGI. This CDR3 is CASSRGQRWANVLTF. In nucleotides, the CDR3 is TGTGCCAGCAGCCGAGGACAGAGGTGGGCCAACGTCCTGACTTTC.

In nucleotides, the CDR3 is TGTGCCAGCAGTGCCCCGCCGGGGGGAGGGGAGCTGTTTTTT. This encodes CASSAPPGGGELFF. The chain couples TRBV12-3 or TRBV12-4 to TRBJ2-2; 7 bases match TRBD2. Trimming removed 5 bases from V and 8 bases from J; junction bases left unmatched: 8. This CDR3 contains 14 residues.

This clonotype was seen only once. V and J are TRBV19 and TRBJ1-2; TRBD1 matches 8 bases. CDR1 and CDR2 from the germline V gene are LNHDA and SQIVND (reference sequence). V was pared by 6 bases and J by 7 bases, with 7 bases of the junction left unmatched. CDR3 length: 13 amino acids. The CDR3 protein is CASSLTGDVGYTF. CDR3 sequence (DNA): TGTGCCAGTAGCCTGACAGGGGACGTTGGCTACACCTTC.

This rearrangement joins TRBV30 to TRBJ2-6; 9 nucleotides align to TRBD1. Germline assignment: CDR1 GTSNPN and CDR2 SVGIG (reference sequence). The CDR3 sequence is 17 residues long. V dropped 4 bases and J dropped 2; count of bases not matched to a gene: 9. CDR3 nucleotide sequence: TGTGCCTGGACGCGGGACAGGGTGCGAACTGGGGCCAACGTCCTGACTTTC. Amino acids: CAWTRDRVRTGANVLTF.

V and J are TRBV7-9 and TRBJ2-3; 10 positions match TRBD2. The ends lost 7 bases at V and 6 bases at J; junction bases unmatched: 19. CDR3 length: 18 residues. Per the germline V gene, CDR1 is SEHNR and CDR2 is FQNEAQ (reference sequence). CDR3 amino acids: CASTFPFRLAGARDTQYF. Here the CDR3 DNA reads TGTGCCAGCACCTTTCCGTTTAGGCTAGCGGGAGCCCGGGATACGCAGTATTTT. Combining the CDR3 with reference TRBV7-9 and TRBJ2-3 gives the whole variable domain DTGVSQNPRHKITKRGQNVTFRCDPISEHNRLYWYRQTLGQGPEFLTYFQNEAQLEKSRLLSDRFSAERPKGSFSTLEIQRTEQGDSAMYLCASTFPFRLAGARDTQYFGPGTRLTVL.

The genes are TRBV11-2 and TRBJ1-1; D ambiguous. Germline-derived CDR1 and CDR2 are SGHAT and FQNNGV. This CDR3 is 14 amino acids long. With 5 bases removed from V and 1 base from J, the gap between germline ends came to 11 bases. For the CDR3, the DNA is TGTGCCAGCAGCCCGATCCGATGGAACACTGAAGCTTTCTTT. Amino acid sequence: CASSPIRWNTEAFF. Full variable domain (rest looked up from reference TRBV11-2 and TRBJ1-1): EAGVAQSPRYKIIEKRQSVAFWCNPISGHATLYWYQQILGQGPKLLIQFQNNGVVDDSQLPKDRFSAERLKGVDSTLKIQPAKLEDSAVYLCASSPIRWNTEAFFGQGTRLTVV.

V and J are TRBV28 and TRBJ2-3; D is unclear. The V gene's germline CDR1 is MDHEN and CDR2 SYDVKM. Trimming took 6 bases from V and 0 from J, leaving 10 bases between them. This CDR3 is built from 14 residues. This chain's CDR3 is CASSYRMSTDTQYF. The CDR3 region has the DNA TGTGCCAGCAGCTACCGAATGAGCACAGATACGCAGTATTTT.

This chain links TRBV9 with TRBJ1-2; D is uncertain. The CDR3 sequence is 13 residues long. V lost 2 bases to trimming and J lost 8 bases, with 13 bases between them. CDR1 and CDR2 from the germline V gene are SGDLS and YYNGEE. CDR3 nucleotide sequence: TGTGCCAGCAGCGTGGACGCGGAGCTGGGCTACACCTTC. It specifies CASSVDAELGYTF.

V is TRBV20-1 and J is TRBJ2-3, with 8 bases fitting TRBD2. Germline assignment: CDR1 DFQATT and CDR2 SNEGSKA (reference sequence). CDR3 size: 15 residues. The V segment lost 2 bases and the J segment 4 bases; nucleotides outside the gene matches: 8. In nucleotides, the CDR3 is TGCAGTGCTAGACCCGCGGGACTAGGGGCAGATACGCAGTATTTT. Its translation is CSARPAGLGADTQYF.